This T cell receptor (beta chain) is drawn from a study of shared clonotypes between healthy human individuals. In the sorted-subset replicate PCRs, 150 to 200 ng DNA, tens of thousands of T cell genomes, was used. The repertoire was sequenced with immunoSEQ multiplex PCR; TCRdb's copy has only in-frame clones and lacks some. The sample lists around 2.5 million clones, approximately 93% seen once, with approximately 0.37% in the top ten. There are 18 residues in the CDR3. V lost 4 bases and J lost 3; bases outside the gene matches: 11. Looked up from germline, CDR1 is LNHDA and CDR2 is SQIVND (reference sequence).

The J gene is TRBJ2-4, the V gene TRBV19, with 11 nucleotides matching TRBD1. This TCR was sampled from a man aged 18 to 30 in good health. Some clones in this sample may be carry-over from other donors' samples. The sample taken for sequencing was naive CD4+ T cells from PBMCs. The subset was: CD45RA+ positively selected. Here the CDR3 reads CASSTGRTGGLGKNIQYF. CDR3 sequence (DNA): TGTGCCAGTAGTACAGGAAGGACAGGGGGCCTGGGCAAAAACATTCAGTACTTC. Filled out from reference TRBV19 and TRBJ2-4, the complete variable domain reads DGGITQSPKYLFRKEGQNVTLSCEQNLNHDAMYWYRQDPGQGLRLIYYSQIVNDFQKGDIAEGYSVSREKKESFPLTVTSAQKNPTAFYLCASSTGRTGGLGKNIQYFGAGTRLSVL.